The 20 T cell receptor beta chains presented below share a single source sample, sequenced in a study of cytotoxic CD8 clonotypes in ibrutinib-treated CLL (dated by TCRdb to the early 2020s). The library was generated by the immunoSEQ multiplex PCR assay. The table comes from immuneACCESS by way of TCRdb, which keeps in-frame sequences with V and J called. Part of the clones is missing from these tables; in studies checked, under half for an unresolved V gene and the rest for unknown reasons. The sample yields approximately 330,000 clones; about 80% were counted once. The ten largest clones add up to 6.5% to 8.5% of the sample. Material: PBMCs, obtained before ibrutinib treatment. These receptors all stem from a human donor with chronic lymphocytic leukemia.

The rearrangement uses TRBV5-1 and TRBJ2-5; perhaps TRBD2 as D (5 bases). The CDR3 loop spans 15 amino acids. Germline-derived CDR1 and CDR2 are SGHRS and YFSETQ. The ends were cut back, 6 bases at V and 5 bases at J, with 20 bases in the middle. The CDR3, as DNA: TGCGCCAGCAACCCCGGGGTGGTGTCGGGGGAGACCCAGTACTTC. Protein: CASNPGVVSGETQYF.

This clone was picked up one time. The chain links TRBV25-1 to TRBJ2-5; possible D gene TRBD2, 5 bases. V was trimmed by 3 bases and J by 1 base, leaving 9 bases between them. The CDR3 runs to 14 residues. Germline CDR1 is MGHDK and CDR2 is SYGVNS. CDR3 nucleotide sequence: TGTGCCAGCAGTGATGCGGGTTCCCAAGAGACCCAGTACTTC. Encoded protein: CASSDAGSQETQYF.

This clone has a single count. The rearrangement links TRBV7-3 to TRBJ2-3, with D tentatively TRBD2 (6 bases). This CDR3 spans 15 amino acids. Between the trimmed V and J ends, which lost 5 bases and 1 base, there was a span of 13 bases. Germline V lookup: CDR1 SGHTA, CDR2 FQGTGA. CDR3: CASSRIGRGTDTQYF. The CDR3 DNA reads TGTGCCAGCAGCCGTATCGGGAGAGGCACAGATACGCAGTATTTT.

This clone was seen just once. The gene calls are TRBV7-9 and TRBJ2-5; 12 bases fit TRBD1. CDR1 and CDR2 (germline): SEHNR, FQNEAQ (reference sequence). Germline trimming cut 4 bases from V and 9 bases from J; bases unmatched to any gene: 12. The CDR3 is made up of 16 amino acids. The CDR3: CASSSGTGGLLRAQYF. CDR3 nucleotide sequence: TGTGCCAGCAGCTCCGGGACAGGGGGCTTGCTGAGGGCCCAGTACTTC.

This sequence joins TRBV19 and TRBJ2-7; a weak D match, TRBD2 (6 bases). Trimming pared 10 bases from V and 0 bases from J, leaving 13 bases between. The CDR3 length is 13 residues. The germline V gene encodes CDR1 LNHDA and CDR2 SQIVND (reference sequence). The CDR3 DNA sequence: TGTGCCACCAGCGGGCCTCCCTCCTACGAGCAGTACTTC. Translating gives CATSGPPSYEQYF.

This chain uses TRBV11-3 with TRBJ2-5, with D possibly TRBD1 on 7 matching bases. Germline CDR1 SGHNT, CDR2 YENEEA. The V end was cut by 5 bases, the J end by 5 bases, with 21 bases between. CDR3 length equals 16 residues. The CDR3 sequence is CASSQGVSGGRETQYF. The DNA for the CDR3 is TGTGCCAGCAGCCAGGGGGTTTCTGGAGGGCGCGAGACCCAGTACTTC.

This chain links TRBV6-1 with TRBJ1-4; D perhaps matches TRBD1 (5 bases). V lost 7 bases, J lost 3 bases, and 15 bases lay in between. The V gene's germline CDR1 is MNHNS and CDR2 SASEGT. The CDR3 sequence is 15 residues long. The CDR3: CASTFWGMANEKLFF. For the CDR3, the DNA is TGTGCCAGCACTTTTTGGGGGATGGCTAATGAAAAACTGTTTTTT.

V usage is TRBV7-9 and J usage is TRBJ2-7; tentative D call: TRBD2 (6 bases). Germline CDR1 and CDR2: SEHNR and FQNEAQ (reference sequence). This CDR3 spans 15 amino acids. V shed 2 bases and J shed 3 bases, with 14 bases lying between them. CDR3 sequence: CASSLFSGPDYEQYF. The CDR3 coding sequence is TGTGCCAGCAGCTTATTCAGCGGGCCAGACTACGAGCAGTACTTC.

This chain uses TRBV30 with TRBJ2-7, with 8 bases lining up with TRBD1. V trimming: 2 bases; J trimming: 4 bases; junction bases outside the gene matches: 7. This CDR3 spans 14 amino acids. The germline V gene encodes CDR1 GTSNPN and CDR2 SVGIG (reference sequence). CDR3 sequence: CAWSRQGAGYEQYF. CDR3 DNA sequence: TGTGCCTGGAGTCGGCAGGGGGCGGGGTACGAGCAGTACTTC.

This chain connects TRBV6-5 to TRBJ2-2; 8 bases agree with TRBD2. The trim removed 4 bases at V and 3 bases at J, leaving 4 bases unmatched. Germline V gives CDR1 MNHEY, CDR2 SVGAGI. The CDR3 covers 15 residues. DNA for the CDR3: TGTGCCAGCAGTTCCCCTAGCGGGTACACCGGGGAGCTGTTTTTT. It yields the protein CASSSPSGYTGELFF.

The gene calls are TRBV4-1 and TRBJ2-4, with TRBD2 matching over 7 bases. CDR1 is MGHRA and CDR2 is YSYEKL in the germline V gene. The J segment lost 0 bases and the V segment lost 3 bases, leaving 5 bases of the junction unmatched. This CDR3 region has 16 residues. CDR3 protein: CASSHLGRKAKNIQYF. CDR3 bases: TGCGCCAGCAGCCACCTCGGGAGGAAAGCCAAAAACATTCAGTACTTC.

The DNA of the CDR3 is TGTGCCAGTAGTATAGATCTGGCGACAGGGGACCGTGGTGAGCAGTACTTC. Its translation: CASSIDLATGDRGEQYF. This chain links TRBV19 with TRBJ2-7, with TRBD1 matching over 8 bases. The germline CDR1 and CDR2 sequences are LNHDA and SQIVND (reference sequence). This CDR3 has 17 residues. Unmatched junction bases numbered 14, after V lost 0 bases and J lost 7 bases. Filled out from reference TRBV19 and TRBJ2-7, the complete variable domain reads DGGITQSPKYLFRKEGQNVTLSCEQNLNHDAMYWYRQDPGQGLRLIYYSQIVNDFQKGDIAEGYSVSREKKESFPLTVTSAQKNPTAFYLCASSIDLATGDRGEQYFGPGTRLTVT.

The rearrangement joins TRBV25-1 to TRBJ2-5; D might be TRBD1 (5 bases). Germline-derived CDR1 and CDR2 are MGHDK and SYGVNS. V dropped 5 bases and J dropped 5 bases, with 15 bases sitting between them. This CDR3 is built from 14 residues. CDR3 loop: CASSQDTFEETQYF. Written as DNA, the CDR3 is TGTGCCAGCAGTCAGGACACCTTTGAGGAGACCCAGTACTTC. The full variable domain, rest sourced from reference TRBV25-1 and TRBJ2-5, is EADIYQTPRYLVIGTGKKITLECSQTMGHDKMYWYQQDPGMELHLIHYSYGVNSTEKGDLSSESTVSRIRTEHFPLTLESARPSHTSQYLCASSQDTFEETQYFGPGTRLLVL.

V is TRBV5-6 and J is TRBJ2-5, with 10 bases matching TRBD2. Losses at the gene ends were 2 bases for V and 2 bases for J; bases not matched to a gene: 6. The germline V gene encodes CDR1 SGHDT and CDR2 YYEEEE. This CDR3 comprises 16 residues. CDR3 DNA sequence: TGTGCCAGCAGCTTTTGGACTAGCGGACTGCAAGAGACCCAGTACTTC. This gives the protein CASSFWTSGLQETQYF.

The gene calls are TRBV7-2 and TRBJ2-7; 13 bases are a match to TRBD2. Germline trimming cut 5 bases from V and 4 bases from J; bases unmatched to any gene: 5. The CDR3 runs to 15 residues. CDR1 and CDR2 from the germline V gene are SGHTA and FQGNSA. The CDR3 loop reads CASSRTSGSIYEQYF. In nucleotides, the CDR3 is TGTGCCAGCAGCAGGACTAGCGGGAGTATTTACGAGCAGTACTTC.

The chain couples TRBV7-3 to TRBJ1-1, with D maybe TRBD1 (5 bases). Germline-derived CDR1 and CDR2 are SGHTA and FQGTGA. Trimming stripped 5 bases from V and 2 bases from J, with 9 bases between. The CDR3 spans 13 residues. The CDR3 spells CASSQTDNTEAFF. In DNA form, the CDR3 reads TGTGCCAGCAGCCAGACAGACAACACTGAAGCTTTCTTT.

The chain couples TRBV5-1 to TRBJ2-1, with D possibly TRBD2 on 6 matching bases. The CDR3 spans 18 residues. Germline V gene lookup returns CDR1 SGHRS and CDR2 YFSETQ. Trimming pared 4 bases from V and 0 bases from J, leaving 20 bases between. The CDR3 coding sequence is TGCGCCAGCAGCCCCAGGCTAATTGCCGGGAGCTCCTACAATGAGCAGTTCTTC. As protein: CASSPRLIAGSSYNEQFF.

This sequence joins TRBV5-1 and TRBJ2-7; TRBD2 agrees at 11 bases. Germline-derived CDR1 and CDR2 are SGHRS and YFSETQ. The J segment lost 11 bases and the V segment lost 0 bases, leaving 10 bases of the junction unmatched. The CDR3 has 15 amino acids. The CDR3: CASSLETSGTRLEYF. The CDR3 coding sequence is TGCGCCAGCAGCTTGGAGACTAGCGGGACTCGTCTAGAGTACTTC.

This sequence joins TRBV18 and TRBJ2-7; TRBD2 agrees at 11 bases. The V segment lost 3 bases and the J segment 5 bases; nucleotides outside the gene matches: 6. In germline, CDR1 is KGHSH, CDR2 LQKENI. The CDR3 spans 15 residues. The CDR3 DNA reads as TGTGCCAGCTCACCGATTACTAGCGGGAGCCACGAGCAGTACTTC. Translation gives CASSPITSGSHEQYF.

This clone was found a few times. The CDR3 DNA reads as TGCGCCAGCAGCTTGGATGGTAGACAGGGGGAGACCCAGTACTTC. It codes for CASSLDGRQGETQYF. V gene TRBV5-1 combines with J gene TRBJ2-5; 8 bases agree with TRBD1. With 0 bases clipped from V and 5 bases from J, the junction kept 6 bases outside the gene matches. Germline V CDR1 and CDR2: SGHRS, YFSETQ. This CDR3 is built from 15 residues.